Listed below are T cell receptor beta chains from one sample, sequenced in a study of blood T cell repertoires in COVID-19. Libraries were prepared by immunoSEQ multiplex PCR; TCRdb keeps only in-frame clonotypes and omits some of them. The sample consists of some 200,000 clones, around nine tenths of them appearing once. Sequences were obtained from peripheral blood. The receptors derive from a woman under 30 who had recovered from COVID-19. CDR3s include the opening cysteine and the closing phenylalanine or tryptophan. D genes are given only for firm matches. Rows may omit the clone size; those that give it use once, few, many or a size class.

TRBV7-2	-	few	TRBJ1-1	TGTGCCAGCAGCTCCATATTGGCGACAGACACTGAAGCTTTCTTT	CASSSILATDTEAFF
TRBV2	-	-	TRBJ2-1	TGTGCCAGCAGTGAAGGGGGCCAGATACCTTACAATGAGCAGTTCTTC	CASSEGGQIPYNEQFF
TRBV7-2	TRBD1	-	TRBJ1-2	TGTGCCAGCAGCTTAATTCGGGACAGGCCAGGGGATGGCTACACCTTC	CASSLIRDRPGDGYTF
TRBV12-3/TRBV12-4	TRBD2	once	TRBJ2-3	TGTGCCAGCAGTCCCGGACTAGCAGATACGCAGTATTTT	CASSPGLADTQYF
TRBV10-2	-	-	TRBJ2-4	TGCGCCAGCAGTGAAATCGGGATAGCCAAAAACATTCAGTACTTC	CASSEIGIAKNIQYF
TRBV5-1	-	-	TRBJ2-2	TGCGCCAGCAGCTCCTTTGCGTCGGAGAACGGGTACACCGGGGAGCTGTTTTTT	CASSSFASENGYTGELFF
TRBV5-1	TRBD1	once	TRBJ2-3	TGCGCCAGTCGACAGGGGAGTTTCACAGATACGCAGTATTTT	CASRQGSFTDTQYF
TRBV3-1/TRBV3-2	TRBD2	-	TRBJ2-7	TGTGCCAGCAGCCAAGCACAAGGGACTATCCAGCTCATCTTC	CASSQAQGTIQLIF
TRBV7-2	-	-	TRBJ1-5	TGTGCCAGCAGCCCCAAGGCAGGACTAGGGGGTAATCAGCCCCAGCATTTT	CASSPKAGLGGNQPQHF
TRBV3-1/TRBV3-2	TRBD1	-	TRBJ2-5	TGTGCCAGCAGCATCCGGACAGGGGAGGAGACCCAGTACTTC	CASSIRTGEETQYF
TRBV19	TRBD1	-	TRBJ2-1	TGTGCCAGTAGTGCGACAGGGATTGAGCAGTTCTTC	CASSATGIEQFF
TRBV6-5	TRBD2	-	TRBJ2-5	TGTGCCAGTCGGACTAGCGGGGGGGCAGAGACCCAGTACTTC	CASRTSGGAETQYF
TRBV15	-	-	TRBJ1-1	TGTGCCACCAGCAGACTAAGACAGGTAACTCCGAACACTGAAGCTTTCTTT	CATSRLRQVTPNTEAFF
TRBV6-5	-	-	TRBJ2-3	TGTGCCAGCACCTCAGCGGCAAAGACGCAGTATTTT	CASTSAAKTQYF
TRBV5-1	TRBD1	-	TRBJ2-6	TGCGCCAGCAGCTTGATTACCGGGACAGGATACTCTGGGGCCAACGTCCTGACTTTC	CASSLITGTGYSGANVLTF
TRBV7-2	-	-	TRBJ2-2	TGTGCCAGCTGCCAGAGACAGGCGAACACCGGGGAGCTGTTTTTT	CASCQRQANTGELFF
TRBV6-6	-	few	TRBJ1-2	TGTGCCAGCAGTTATGTACAGGACTATGGCTACACCTTC	CASSYVQDYGYTF
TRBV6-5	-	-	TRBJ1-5	TGTGCCAGCAGTTACCGGGGTCGCGGTCAGCCCCAGCATTTT	CASSYRGRGQPQHF
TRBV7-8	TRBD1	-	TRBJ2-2	TGTGCCAGCAGCTTAGTATCGACAGGGACGAACACCGGGGAGCTGTTTTTT	CASSLVSTGTNTGELFF
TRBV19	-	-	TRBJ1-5	TGTGCCAGTAGTATTACAGGGAAGAGCAATCAGCCCCAGCATTTT	CASSITGKSNQPQHF
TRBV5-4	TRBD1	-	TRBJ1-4	TGTGCCAGCAGCTCCCGGACAGGGGGAGGTGAAAAACTGTTTTTT	CASSSRTGGGEKLFF
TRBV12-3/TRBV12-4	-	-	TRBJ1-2	TGTGCCAGCAGCACAGGAAACTATGGCTACACCTTC	CASSTGNYGYTF
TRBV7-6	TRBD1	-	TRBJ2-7	TGTGCCAGCAGCCCTGGGGGACAGGGTACAACCGAGCAGTACTTC	CASSPGGQGTTEQYF
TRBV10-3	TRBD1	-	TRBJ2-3	TGTGCCATCAGGCGGGACAGGCGCACAGATACGCAGTATTTT	CAIRRDRRTDTQYF
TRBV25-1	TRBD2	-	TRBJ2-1	TGTGCCAGCAACCCTACTAGCGGCTCCTACAATGAGCAGTTCTTC	CASNPTSGSYNEQFF
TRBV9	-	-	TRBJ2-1	TGTGCCAGCAGCGTACTCTCTCGCACTTCGGTTGAGCAGTTCTTC	CASSVLSRTSVEQFF
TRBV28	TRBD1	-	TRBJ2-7	TGTGCCAGCATTAGGGACAGGGGGGTCTACGAGCAGTACTTC	CASIRDRGVYEQYF